This T cell receptor (beta chain) was found in a study of T cells in tumors and immune-related adverse events. V was cut by 4 bases and J by 9 bases, with 7 bases left in between. This CDR3 region has 11 residues. The V gene's germline CDR1 is MDHEN and CDR2 SYDVKM. TCRdb's table, derived via immunoSEQ multiplex PCR, lists solely in-frame clones and lacks some. This sample yields 4,000 to 6,000 clones, of which almost 65% are seen a single time; 5.7% belongs to the top ten. The genes are TRBV28 and TRBJ2-1; D unresolved. This sample comprised gut tissue, obtained from a patient treated with anti-PD-1 therapy. The TCR sequence derives from a female donor with metastatic renal cell carcinoma. In nucleotides, the CDR3 is TGTGCCAGCAGTTCTAGGCCTGAGCAGTTCTTC. Translation gives CASSSRPEQFF.